This T cell receptor (beta chain) was profiled in a study of cytomegalovirus exposure and HLA in healthy donors. General study results and limits: For most subjects, TCR beta sequences were reported to predict HLA-A and HLA-B alleles with accuracy.

Regarding this clone: Its antigen is unknown.

Primers: 60 Vbeta forward and 13 Jbeta reverse. Clones were sequenced by immunoSEQ multiplex PCR, and TCRdb holds only the in-frame ones, with some missing. There are approximately 38,000 clones in the sample, with about 1.2% held by the top ten. CDR1 and CDR2 (germline): MNHNS, SASEGT. The CDR3 is made up of 15 amino acids. With 4 bases removed from V and 4 bases from J, the gap between germline ends came to 14 bases. What was sequenced was PBMCs. The sequence derives from a man aged 25 to 40 in good health and CMV-seronegative. The chain uses TRBV6-1 and TRBJ1-5; the D is unclear. Here the CDR3 reads CASSGAEVWNQPQHF. The CDR3 DNA reads TGTGCCAGCAGTGGAGCGGAGGTGTGGAATCAGCCCCAGCATTTT.